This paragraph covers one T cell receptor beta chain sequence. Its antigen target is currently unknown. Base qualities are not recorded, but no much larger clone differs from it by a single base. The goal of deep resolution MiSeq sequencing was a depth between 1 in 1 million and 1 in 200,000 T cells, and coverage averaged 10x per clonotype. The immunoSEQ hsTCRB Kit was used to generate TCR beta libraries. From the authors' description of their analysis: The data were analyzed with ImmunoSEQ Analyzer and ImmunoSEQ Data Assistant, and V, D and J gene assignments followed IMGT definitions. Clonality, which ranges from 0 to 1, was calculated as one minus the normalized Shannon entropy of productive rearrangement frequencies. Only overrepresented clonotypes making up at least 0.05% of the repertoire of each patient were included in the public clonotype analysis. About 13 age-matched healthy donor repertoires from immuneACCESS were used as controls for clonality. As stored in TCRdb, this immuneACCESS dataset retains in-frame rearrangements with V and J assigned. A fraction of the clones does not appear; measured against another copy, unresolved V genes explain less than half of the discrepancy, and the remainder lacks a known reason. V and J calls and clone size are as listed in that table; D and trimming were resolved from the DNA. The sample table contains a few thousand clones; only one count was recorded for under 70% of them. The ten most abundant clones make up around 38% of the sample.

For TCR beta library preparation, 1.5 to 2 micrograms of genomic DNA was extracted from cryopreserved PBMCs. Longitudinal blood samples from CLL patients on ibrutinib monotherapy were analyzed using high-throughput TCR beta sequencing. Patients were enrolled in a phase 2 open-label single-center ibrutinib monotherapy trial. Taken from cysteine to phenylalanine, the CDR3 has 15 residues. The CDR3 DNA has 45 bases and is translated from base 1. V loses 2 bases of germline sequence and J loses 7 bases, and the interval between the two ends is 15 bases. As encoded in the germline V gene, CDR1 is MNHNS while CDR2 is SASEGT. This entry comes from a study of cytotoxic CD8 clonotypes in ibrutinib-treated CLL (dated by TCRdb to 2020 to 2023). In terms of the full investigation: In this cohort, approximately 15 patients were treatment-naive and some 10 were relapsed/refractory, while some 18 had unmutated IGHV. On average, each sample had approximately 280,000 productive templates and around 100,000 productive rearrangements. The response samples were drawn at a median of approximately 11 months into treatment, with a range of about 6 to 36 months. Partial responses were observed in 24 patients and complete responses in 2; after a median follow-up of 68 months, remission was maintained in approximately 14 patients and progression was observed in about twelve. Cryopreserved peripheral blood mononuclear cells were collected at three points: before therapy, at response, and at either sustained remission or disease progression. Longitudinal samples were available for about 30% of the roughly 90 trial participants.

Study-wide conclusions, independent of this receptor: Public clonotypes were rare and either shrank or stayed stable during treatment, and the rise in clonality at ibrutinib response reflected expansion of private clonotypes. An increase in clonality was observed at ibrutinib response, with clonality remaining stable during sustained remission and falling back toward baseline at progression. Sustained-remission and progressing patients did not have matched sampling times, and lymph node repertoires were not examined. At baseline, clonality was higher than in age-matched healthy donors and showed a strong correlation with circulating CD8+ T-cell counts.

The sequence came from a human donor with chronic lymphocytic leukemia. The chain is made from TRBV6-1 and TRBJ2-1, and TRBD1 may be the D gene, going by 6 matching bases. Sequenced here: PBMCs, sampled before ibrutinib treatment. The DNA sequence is TGTGCCAGCAGTGAATTGGGGGCTTGGAGGAATGAGCAGTTCTTC. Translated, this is CASSELGAWRNEQFF.